This TCR beta chain was documented in a study of response to subunit inactivated influenza vaccine. This clonotype has more than one count but fewer than ten. This CDR3 comprises 13 residues. Per the germline V gene, CDR1 is KGHSH and CDR2 is LQKENI. Trimming removed 2 bases from V and 10 bases from J, with 15 bases in between. One entry per CDR3 protein results from TCRdb running MiXCR on the RT-PCR reads. The sample records roughly 630,000 distinct CDR3 sequences, around 13% being singletons. The V gene is TRBV18, the J gene TRBJ2-7, with D maybe TRBD2 (7 bases). This TCR was sampled from a man aged 45-65 years who received an inactivated influenza vaccine. Source: PBMCs from blood, taken around 15 days before vaccination. In DNA form, the CDR3 reads TGTGCCAGCTCACCAGGGGGGGACAAGCGCCAGTACTTC. This sequence encodes CASSPGGDKRQYF.